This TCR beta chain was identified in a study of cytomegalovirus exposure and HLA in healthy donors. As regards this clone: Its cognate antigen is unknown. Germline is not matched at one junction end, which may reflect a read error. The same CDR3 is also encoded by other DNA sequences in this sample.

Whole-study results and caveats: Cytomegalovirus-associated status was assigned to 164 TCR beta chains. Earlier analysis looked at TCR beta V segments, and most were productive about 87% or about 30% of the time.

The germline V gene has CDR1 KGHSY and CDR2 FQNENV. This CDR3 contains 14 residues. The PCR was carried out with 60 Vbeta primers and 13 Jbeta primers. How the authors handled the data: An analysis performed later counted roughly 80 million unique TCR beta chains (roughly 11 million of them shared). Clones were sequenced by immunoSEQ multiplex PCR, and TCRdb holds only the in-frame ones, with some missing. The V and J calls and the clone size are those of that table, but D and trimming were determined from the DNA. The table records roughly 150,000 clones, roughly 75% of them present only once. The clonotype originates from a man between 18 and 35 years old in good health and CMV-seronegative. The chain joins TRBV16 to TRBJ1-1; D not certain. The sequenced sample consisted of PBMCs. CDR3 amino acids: CASIRVPPNTEAFF. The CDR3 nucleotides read TGTGCCAGCATCCGGGTCCCGCCGAACACTGAGGCTTTCTTT.